In its sample, the clone carrying this T cell receptor (beta chain) was seen a few times. TCRdb's copy holds only in-frame clones and misses some; the assay was immunoSEQ multiplex PCR. Here the sample spans over 350,000 clones, 80% to 90% being singletons. The data stem from a study of blood T cell repertoires in COVID-19. V was clipped by 2 bases and J by 8 bases, with 15 bases between them. Germline CDR1 MGHRA, CDR2 YSYEKL. The CDR3 loop spans 14 amino acids. V usage is TRBV4-1 and J usage is TRBJ1-1; TRBD1 is a possible D gene (6 bases). This sequence originates from a woman aged 45 to 65 who had recovered from COVID-19. Source material: PBMCs or T cells enriched from blood (not recorded which). CDR3: CASSQYQGSGEAFF. CDR3 coding DNA: TGCGCCAGCAGCCAATATCAGGGGTCAGGAGAAGCTTTCTTT.